This TCR beta chain was identified during a study of shared clonotypes between healthy human individuals (dated by TCRdb to 2019 to 2021). Study-level background: The cohort comprised a couple of women and a few men aged 18 to 49 years. The study deeply sequenced blood TCR repertoires of five healthy adults to estimate repertoire size and the extent of clonotype sharing between individuals. Different laboratories and diverse techniques were used to prepare libraries and sequence TCR repertoires, to increase sequencing depth and limit assay-specific biases. Per donor, leukapheresis produced somewhere between about 0.9 and 9.5 billion PBMCs. Per donor, three plates each were used for CD4 naive and CD4 memory, two for CD8 naive, and one for CD8 memory. Beyond this particular receptor, the publication reports: The small number of donors limited the genetic and exposure-history diversity represented. Even with the large sequencing depth, rarefaction of the sorted-subset datasets indicated that sequencing was incomplete. Sharing across several donors was observed for approximately 5% of naive CD4, less than 4% of naive CD8, 2.3% of memory CD4, and about 0.39% of memory CD8 clonotypes. Naive subsets generally had larger estimated clonotype richness than memory subsets. Pairwise subsampling indicated that sequencing depth was expected to affect the degree of clonotype sharing among donors. Compared with non-shared clonotypes, the clonotypes found in all four sorted-subset donors had higher generation probabilities. Sampling was restricted to blood, and TCR repertoires in tissue are likely to differ from TCR repertoires in blood.

Concerning this clone: It has no known antigen specificity. The sample holds no much larger clone one base away, and base qualities are not on file.

V trim: 1 base; J trim: 2 bases; unmatched bases: 10. CDR1 and CDR2 are read off the germline V gene as SQVTM and ANQGSEA. The CDR3 holds 18 amino acids from the cysteine to the phenylalanine. CDR3 DNA only is kept here, 54 bases in frame from base 1. Healthy HIV-negative adults with no recently reported acute infections or vaccinations were included as donors. Every donor was a Caucasian adult residing in Nashville, Tennessee, USA. CD4+ T cells were enriched through magnetic negative selection, after which naive cells were positively selected on CD45RA and the remaining negative fraction served as the memory subset. After blood collection by leukapheresis, PBMCs were isolated using Ficoll-Histopaque density gradient centrifugation and then cryopreserved in the vapor phase of liquid nitrogen. Purity and quantity of every magnetically sorted T cell population were checked by analytical flow cytometry. Genomic DNA was isolated from each sorted fraction and quantified by UV absorbance on a Nanodrop 2000c.

Using the deep immunoSEQ assay, multiplex PCR amplified TCR CDR3 regions from genomic DNA. For each cell subset, the extracted genomic DNA was distributed evenly across all wells of several immunoSEQ 96-well plates, and each plate served as one replicate. For sorted subsets, roughly 190 ng of genomic DNA, equivalent to around 31,000 T cell genomes, went into each replicate PCR. The purified libraries were quantified using a Qubit 3.0 fluorometer, sized with a Bioanalyzer 2100, and then quantified again using the KAPA Library Quantification kit. Every immunoSEQ 96-well plate was sequenced on a separate single-read 150-cycle Illumina NextSeq 550 flow cell. Under the source paper's analysis protocol: The immunoSEQ output contained only junctional sequences without quality scores, so filtering could not match that applied to full-length reads. To assign V/J genes and CDR3, sequences were annotated using PyIR, a Python wrapper for IgBLAST v1.9, with IMGT germline references. Any read was removed if the V/J assignment was weak (E-value above 1e-6), the CDR3 was missing, or the read contained stop codons, out-of-frame junctions, or ambiguous translated residues. V3J clonotypes were defined as sequences sharing an identical inferred V gene, J gene, and CDR3 amino acid sequence. Percentage overlap between repertoires was computed as shared unique clonotypes divided by the size of the smaller repertoire. Richness of each repertoire was evaluated using RTK rarefaction, the Chao1 estimator, and Recon v2.1 estimates of unobserved clonotypes. Generation probabilities for all TCRbeta clonotypes obtained by the gDNA method from a few donors were computed using OLGA. TCRdb stores this immuneACCESS table with in-frame sequences only. Part of the clones is absent; in the studies checked, under half of the shortfall reflects unresolved V genes, and no reason is known for the rest. V and J calls and clone size follow that table, whereas D and trimming were derived from the DNA. The sample table shows a few hundred thousand clones, and 65% to 70% are seen once. The ten largest clones capture around 10% of the sample.

This TCR derives from a man younger than 45 in good health. In this chain, TRBV29-1 is recombined with TRBJ2-3, and 12 junction bases match TRBD2. Sequenced: memory CD4+ T cells sorted from blood. Explained via the paper, the cell subset or site label denotes: CD45RA-negative fraction. Read as DNA, the sequence is TGCAGCGTTGAAGGGGGGGCTAGCGGGAGGGCCCTCACAGATACGCAGTATTTT. Its translation reads: CSVEGGASGRALTDTQYF.